One sample yielded the 6 T cell receptor beta chains listed below, sequenced in a study of blood T cells in healthy people across ages. Combining a sample-barcoded 5' primer with a J-beta primer mix, a second PCR ran for about 7 to 11 cycles. TCRdb ran MiXCR on the 5' RACE reads and lists one entry per CDR3 protein. The table shows 950,000 to 1,200,000 distinct CDR3 sequences, with around two fifths occurring only once. The sequencing input was blood. The origin of the receptors is a man aged 18 to 30 in good health.

In its sample, this clonotype was seen a few times. The chain recombines TRBV4-2 with TRBJ1-5; no firm D call. Trimming left V 1 base short and J 2 bases short, with 12 bases between. The germline gives CDR1 LGHNA, CDR2 YNFKEQ. CDR3 length equals 16 residues. The CDR3 here is CASSQGGRIGNQPQHF. The CDR3 DNA is TGTGCCAGCAGCCAAGGAGGGCGGATCGGCAATCAGCCCCAGCATTTT.

This clonotype was picked up a small number of times. The J gene is TRBJ2-5, the V gene TRBV6-2 or TRBV6-3, with D perhaps being TRBD1 or TRBD2 (5 bases each). The germline V gene has CDR1 MNHEY and CDR2 SVGEGT. The CDR3 is made up of 14 amino acids. The V and J ends lost 7 bases and 7 bases respectively, with 19 bases between them. The CDR3 reads CASNEGTDAGTQYF. As DNA, the CDR3 is TGTGCCAGCAACGAAGGGACGGATGCCGGGACCCAGTACTTC.

The rearrangement joins TRBV20-1 to TRBJ2-7, with 7 bases fitting TRBD1. V lost 0 bases and J lost 2; bases outside the gene matches: 7. Looked up from germline, CDR1 is DFQATT and CDR2 is SNEGSKA (reference sequence). The CDR3 is 15 amino acids. The CDR3, as DNA: TGCAGTGCTAGAGACGGAAGACAGGGTGCCTACGAGCAGTACTTC. Its translation is CSARDGRQGAYEQYF.

This clonotype was recorded at least ten times. This chain uses TRBV5-1 with TRBJ1-1; the match to TRBD1 covers 9 bases. This CDR3 has 14 residues. Germline V CDR1 and CDR2: SGHRS, YFSETQ. V dropped 1 base and J dropped 3; count of bases not matched to a gene: 1. The CDR3 DNA reads TGCGCCAGCAGCTTGCGACAGGGGGACACTGAAGCTTTCTTT. The encoded protein is CASSLRQGDTEAFF.

The V and J genes are TRBV6-2 or TRBV6-3 and TRBJ2-3, with a tentative D call TRBD1 (6 bases). Germline V gene lookup returns CDR1 MNHEY and CDR2 SVGEGT. This CDR3 is 14 amino acids long. Trimming cost V 2 bases and J 4 bases, with 10 bases left between them. The CDR3 region has the DNA TGTGCCAGCAGTTACGCAGGGGTTCCAGATACGCAGTATTTT. It codes for CASSYAGVPDTQYF.

This sequence joins TRBV9 and TRBJ1-2; D is undetermined. Germline V gene data show CDR1 as SGDLS and CDR2 as YYNGEE. V gave up 3 bases and J gave up 8 bases, with 23 bases separating them. The CDR3 has 16 amino acids. CDR3 coding DNA: TGTGCCAGCAGCGCCCCCGGGATTCAGACAATTAACGGCTACACCTTC. It codes for CASSAPGIQTINGYTF.